The rows below give T cell receptor beta chains drawn from one sample of a study of T cells in Graves' hyperthyroidism and ophthalmopathy. Each CDR3 protein gets one entry after TCRdb re-called the multiplex PCR reads with MiXCR. The profile shows around 580,000 distinct CDR3 sequences, under 60% of them singletons. Sequencing used peripheral blood or thyroid tissue (not recorded which). The receptors were sampled from a woman aged 18-29 years with Graves' hyperthyroidism. Both conserved end residues are part of each CDR3. The D gene is left open where the match is weak. A clone size is listed for some rows: how often the clone was seen (once, few, many), or a class if it is expanded.

clone_size: -
v_call: TRBV24-1
j_call: TRBJ2-1
d_call: TRBD2
cdr3_aa: CATSGAGVAGSNEQFF
cdr3_nt: TGTGCCACCAGTGGGGCCGGGGTAGCGGGATCTAATGAGCAGTTCTTC

clone_size: -
v_call: TRBV5-1
j_call: TRBJ1-2
d_call: -
cdr3_aa: CASSLGADGGYTF
cdr3_nt: TGCGCCAGCAGCTTGGGTGCGGACGGCGGCTACACCTTC

clone_size: many
v_call: TRBV3-1
j_call: TRBJ1-2
d_call: -
cdr3_aa: CASSRAGINYGYTF
cdr3_nt: TGTGCCAGCAGCCGAGCGGGGATAAACTATGGCTACACCTTC

clone_size: -
v_call: TRBV27
j_call: TRBJ2-1
d_call: -
cdr3_aa: CASSLLPGVREQFF
cdr3_nt: TGTGCCAGCAGTTTACTTCCGGGGGTCAGGGAGCAGTTCTTC

clone_size: many
v_call: TRBV12-3/TRBV12-4
j_call: TRBJ1-4
d_call: -
cdr3_aa: CASSGKTAPNEKLFF
cdr3_nt: TGTGCCAGCAGTGGAAAGACAGCACCTAATGAAAAACTGTTTTTT

clone_size: many
v_call: TRBV20-1
j_call: TRBJ2-7
d_call: TRBD2
cdr3_aa: CSAERLAGDTYEQYF
cdr3_nt: TGCAGTGCAGAGAGACTAGCGGGGGACACCTACGAGCAGTACTTC

clone_size: -
v_call: TRBV2
j_call: TRBJ2-1
d_call: TRBD2
cdr3_aa: CASRREVGNEQFF
cdr3_nt: TGTGCCAGCAGGCGGGAGGTGGGGAATGAGCAGTTCTTC

clone_size: -
v_call: TRBV25-1
j_call: TRBJ1-2
d_call: -
cdr3_aa: CASSAVGYTF
cdr3_nt: TGTGCCAGCAGTGCTGTGGGTTACACCTTC

clone_size: -
v_call: TRBV24-1
j_call: TRBJ1-6
d_call: TRBD1
cdr3_aa: CATSDRGQGPIHSYNSPLHF
cdr3_nt: TGTGCCACCAGTGACCGTGGACAGGGCCCTATTCACTCCTATAATTCACCCCTCCACTTT

clone_size: -
v_call: TRBV10-3
j_call: TRBJ2-7
d_call: TRBD2
cdr3_aa: CAIGTSGAYEQYF
cdr3_nt: TGTGCCATCGGGACTAGCGGGGCCTACGAGCAGTACTTC

clone_size: many
v_call: TRBV2
j_call: TRBJ2-7
d_call: TRBD2
cdr3_aa: CASSVSLAGDHEQYF
cdr3_nt: TGTGCCAGCAGTGTTTCGCTAGCGGGAGATCACGAGCAGTACTTC

clone_size: once
v_call: TRBV20-1
j_call: TRBJ2-3
d_call: -
cdr3_aa: CSASKQGKITDTQYF
cdr3_nt: TGCAGTGCCTCCAAGCAGGGGAAAATCACAGATACGCAGTATTTT

clone_size: -
v_call: TRBV10-2
j_call: TRBJ2-1
d_call: TRBD2
cdr3_aa: CASRPGDSGRNNEQFF
cdr3_nt: TGCGCCAGCAGGCCCGGAGATAGCGGGCGAAACAATGAGCAGTTCTTC

clone_size: -
v_call: TRBV29-1
j_call: TRBJ2-1
d_call: -
cdr3_aa: CSVRKPISYNEQFF
cdr3_nt: TGCAGCGTGAGGAAACCGATTTCCTACAATGAGCAGTTCTTC

clone_size: many
v_call: TRBV12-3/TRBV12-4
j_call: TRBJ1-4
d_call: -
cdr3_aa: CASSTIRTENEKLFF
cdr3_nt: TGTGCCAGCAGTACCATCAGGACAGAAAATGAAAAACTGTTTTTT

clone_size: -
v_call: TRBV7-3
j_call: TRBJ1-3
d_call: TRBD1
cdr3_aa: CASSVRTGSGNTIYF
cdr3_nt: TGTGCCAGCAGTGTAAGGACAGGGTCCGGAAACACCATATATTTT

clone_size: many
v_call: TRBV7-8
j_call: TRBJ1-3
d_call: -
cdr3_aa: CASSSRTSRSGNTIYF
cdr3_nt: TGTGCCAGCAGCAGCCGGACATCCCGCTCTGGAAACACCATATATTTT

clone_size: many
v_call: TRBV11-2
j_call: TRBJ2-7
d_call: TRBD2
cdr3_aa: CASSSRTLSGSVYEQYF
cdr3_nt: TGTGCCAGCAGCTCCCGAACTCTAAGCGGGAGTGTTTACGAGCAGTACTTC

clone_size: many
v_call: TRBV7-8
j_call: TRBJ1-5
d_call: -
cdr3_aa: CASSLAGGGQPQHF
cdr3_nt: TGTGCCAGCAGCTTGGCTGGGGGAGGTCAGCCCCAGCATTTT

clone_size: many
v_call: TRBV7-9
j_call: TRBJ2-7
d_call: -
cdr3_aa: CASSFDSYEQYF
cdr3_nt: TGTGCCAGCAGCTTCGACAGCTACGAGCAGTACTTC

clone_size: many
v_call: TRBV15
j_call: TRBJ2-2
d_call: -
cdr3_aa: CATSSRTENTGELFF
cdr3_nt: TGTGCCACCAGCAGCCGGACAGAGAACACCGGGGAGCTGTTTTTT

clone_size: many
v_call: TRBV6-6
j_call: TRBJ2-7
d_call: -
cdr3_aa: CASSRGPGAAYEQYF
cdr3_nt: TGTGCCAGCAGTCGGGGCCCAGGGGCAGCCTACGAGCAGTACTTC

clone_size: few
v_call: TRBV5-5
j_call: TRBJ2-2
d_call: -
cdr3_aa: CASSLGQPGELFF
cdr3_nt: TGTGCCAGCAGCTTGGGGCAACCCGGGGAGCTGTTTTTT

clone_size: many
v_call: TRBV7-7
j_call: TRBJ2-7
d_call: -
cdr3_aa: CASSPDHQDEQYF
cdr3_nt: TGTGCCAGCAGCCCGGACCACCAAGACGAGCAGTACTTC

clone_size: few
v_call: TRBV5-1
j_call: TRBJ2-2
d_call: -
cdr3_aa: CASSLGPVYTGELFF
cdr3_nt: TGCGCCAGCAGCTTGGGACCCGTTTACACCGGGGAGCTGTTTTTT

clone_size: many
v_call: TRBV7-9
j_call: TRBJ1-1
d_call: -
cdr3_aa: CASLKTGTSNTEAFF
cdr3_nt: TGTGCCAGCTTAAAAACCGGGACATCGAACACTGAAGCTTTCTTT

clone_size: -
v_call: TRBV3-2
j_call: TRBJ1-4
d_call: -
cdr3_aa: CASSQDPRQGWFEKLFF
cdr3_nt: TGTGCCAGCAGCCAAGATCCCCGGCAGGGCTGGTTTGAAAAACTGTTTTTT

clone_size: many
v_call: TRBV5-6
j_call: TRBJ1-5
d_call: -
cdr3_aa: CASSLDGYSNQPQHF
cdr3_nt: TGCGCCAGCAGCTTGGACGGCTATAGCAATCAGCCCCAGCATTTT